These 17 T cell receptor beta chains came from one sample sequenced in a study of blood T cells in healthy people across ages. Combining a sample-barcoded 5' primer with a J-beta primer mix, a second PCR ran for 7 to 11 cycles. TCRdb passed the 5' RACE reads through MiXCR, listing each CDR3 protein once. The sample has about 1.8 million distinct CDR3 sequences, roughly 49% seen once; the top ten hold 2.1%. Sequencing was carried out using blood. The receptors were gathered from a woman aged 40 to 55 in good health.

V usage is TRBV20-1 and J usage is TRBJ2-5, with 10 bases aligning to TRBD2. Germline CDR1 and CDR2: DFQATT and SNEGSKA (reference sequence). The CDR3 totals 14 residues. Losses at the gene ends were 2 bases for V and 5 bases for J; bases not matched to a gene: 5. CDR3 sequence reads: CSARLAGVKETQYF. In DNA, the CDR3 is TGCAGTGCTAGACTAGCGGGGGTAAAGGAGACCCAGTACTTC.

This clonotype was recorded many times. This rearrangement joins TRBV6-1 to TRBJ1-5; the D is unclear. This CDR3 region has 10 residues. Trimming took 6 bases from V and 4 from J, leaving 1 base between them. Germline assignment: CDR1 MNHNS and CDR2 SASEGT. The CDR3 reads CASRNQPQHF. Written as DNA, the CDR3 is TGTGCCAGCAGGAATCAGCCCCAGCATTTT.

The CDR3 DNA follows: TGCAGCGTTACCCAATTGGCTAATGGCTACACCTTC. Translated, it gives CSVTQLANGYTF. The chain has TRBV29-1 and TRBJ1-2, with D unclear. The CDR3 sequence is 12 residues long. Germline V lookup: CDR1 SQVTM, CDR2 ANQGSEA. V lost 5 bases and J 6 bases, leaving 13 bases between the germline ends.

The rearrangement joins TRBV7-2 to TRBJ2-4, with no clear D. With the DNA end fitting TRBJ2-7 better, the J assignment may be wrong. The CDR3 covers 13 residues. Germline CDR1 and CDR2: SGHTA and FQGNSA. The CDR3: CASSPAVSYEQYF. As DNA, the CDR3 is TGTGCCAGCAGCCCAGCTGTTTCCTACGAGCAGTACTTC.

The chain combines TRBV7-2 with TRBJ2-3; D remains ambiguous. The CDR3 spans 16 residues. V dropped 1 base and J dropped 0 bases, with 11 bases sitting between them. CDR1 SGHTA and CDR2 FQGNSA come from the germline V gene. CDR3 protein: CASSLVRRVSTDTQYF. The CDR3, as DNA: TGTGCCAGCAGCTTAGTTAGACGCGTTAGCACAGATACGCAGTATTTT.

This rearrangement joins TRBV3-1 to TRBJ1-1; no definite D call. Germline loops: CDR1 LGHDT, CDR2 YNNKEL (reference sequence). The CDR3 has 12 amino acids. V gave up 4 bases and J gave up 10 bases, with 13 bases separating them. CDR3: CASSLAPDAAFF. The CDR3 DNA is TGTGCCAGCAGCCTCGCTCCGGATGCAGCTTTCTTT.

This chain links TRBV6-2 or TRBV6-3 with TRBJ1-1; 7 nucleotides agree with TRBD1. The ends lost 7 bases at V and 1 base at J; junction bases unmatched: 3. This CDR3 spans 13 amino acids. Germline values: CDR1 MNHEY, CDR2 SVGEGT. The CDR3 reads CASKGQTNTEAFF. In DNA, the CDR3 is TGTGCCAGCAAGGGACAGACGAACACTGAAGCTTTCTTT.

This clonotype came up many times. J is TRBJ2-5 and V is TRBV4-1; D gene uncertain. There are 12 residues in the CDR3. Trimming took 3 bases from V and 2 from J, leaving 4 bases between them. Looked up from germline, CDR1 is MGHRA and CDR2 is YSYEKL. CDR3 in amino acids: CASSHPQETQYF. Written as DNA, the CDR3 is TGCGCCAGCAGCCACCCACAAGAGACCCAGTACTTC.

A few counts support this clonotype. This chain joins TRBV29-1 and TRBJ1-2; D perhaps matches TRBD1 (6 bases). Per the germline V gene, CDR1 is SQVTM and CDR2 is ANQGSEA. V was pared by 1 base and J by 4 bases, with 13 bases between. The CDR3 consists of 14 residues. CDR3 DNA sequence: TGCAGCGTTGAAGGACAGGCGGCAAGCTATGGCTACACCTTC. It encodes CSVEGQAASYGYTF. Complete variable domain (other parts from reference TRBV29-1 and TRBJ1-2): SAVISQKPSRDICQRGTSLTIQCQVDSQVTMMFWYRQQPGQSLTLIATANQGSEATYESGFVIDKFPISRPNLTFSTLTVSNMSPEDSSIYLCSVEGQAASYGYTFGSGTRLTVV.

V and J are TRBV20-1 and TRBJ1-4; no definite D call. The V end was cut by 3 bases, the J end by 4 bases, with 6 bases between. Germline V gives CDR1 DFQATT, CDR2 SNEGSKA (reference sequence). CDR3 length: 12 amino acids. The CDR3 DNA follows: TGCAGTGCTAGTAGAGATAATGAAAAACTGTTTTTT. Its translation: CSASRDNEKLFF.

This clonotype was seen a handful of times. This chain joins TRBV20-1 and TRBJ2-5; D is unclear. Germline CDR1 DFQATT, CDR2 SNEGSKA (reference sequence). CDR3 length: 13 amino acids. With 0 bases removed from V and 5 bases from J, the gap between germline ends came to 10 bases. This CDR3 is CSAREAVRETQYF. The CDR3, as DNA: TGCAGTGCTAGAGAGGCAGTCCGGGAGACCCAGTACTTC.

The chain recombines TRBV7-8 with TRBJ2-4; D ambiguous. The DNA end is more similar to TRBJ2-5, so the J call may be wrong. Germline loops: CDR1 SGHVS, CDR2 FQNEAQ. CDR3 length: 19 residues. The CDR3 loop reads CASSLEWSGSRGRKKTQYF. The DNA for the CDR3 is TGTGCCAGCAGCTTAGAGTGGTCGGGCTCCCGAGGACGTAAGAAGACCCAGTACTTC.

This chain uses TRBV20-1 with TRBJ2-3; D gene uncertain. This CDR3 spans 17 amino acids. The V end lost 0 bases, the J end lost 4 bases, and 20 bases lay between the germline ends. From germline, CDR1 is DFQATT and CDR2 SNEGSKA (reference sequence). CDR3 DNA sequence: TGCAGTGCTAGAGATTCCCTCGGTGGGGTTAACCCAGATACGCAGTATTTT. Translated, it gives CSARDSLGGVNPDTQYF.

This clonotype turned up a few times. The chain recombines TRBV27 with TRBJ2-7, with 9 nucleotides matching TRBD1. The ends lost 6 bases at V and 5 bases at J; junction bases unmatched: 20. The CDR3 is 18 residues long. Germline CDR1 is MNHEY and CDR2 is SMNVEV (reference sequence). The CDR3 protein is CASSPGGTGSLRRHEQYF. CDR3 DNA sequence: TGTGCCAGCAGCCCCGGCGGGACAGGGAGTCTACGACGCCACGAGCAGTACTTC.

V gene TRBV27 combines with J gene TRBJ2-4, with D unclear. The J call is uncertain, as TRBJ2-7 better fits the DNA end. Looked up from germline, CDR1 is MNHEY and CDR2 is SMNVEV (reference sequence). The CDR3 extends over 13 amino acids. In DNA form, the CDR3 reads TGTGCCAGCAGCCTCTCGCCCCACTACGAGCAGTACTTC. Translated, it gives CASSLSPHYEQYF.

This chain connects TRBV28 to TRBJ1-5; D is possibly TRBD1 (6 bases). The CDR3 consists of 15 residues. Germline values: CDR1 MDHEN, CDR2 SYDVKM. The V end lost 8 bases, the J end lost 6 bases, and 20 bases lay between the germline ends. Here the CDR3 reads CASRPWAGASQPQHF. The CDR3 DNA reads as TGTGCCAGCCGACCCTGGGCGGGGGCAAGTCAGCCCCAGCATTTT.

This clonotype appeared a few times. CDR3 residues: CASSKGGREKLFF. In nucleotides, the CDR3 is TGTGCCAGCAGCAAAGGGGGAAGGGAAAAACTGTTTTTT. The V gene is TRBV21-1, the J gene TRBJ1-4. TRBV21-1 is reported as a pseudogene. There are 13 residues in the CDR3.